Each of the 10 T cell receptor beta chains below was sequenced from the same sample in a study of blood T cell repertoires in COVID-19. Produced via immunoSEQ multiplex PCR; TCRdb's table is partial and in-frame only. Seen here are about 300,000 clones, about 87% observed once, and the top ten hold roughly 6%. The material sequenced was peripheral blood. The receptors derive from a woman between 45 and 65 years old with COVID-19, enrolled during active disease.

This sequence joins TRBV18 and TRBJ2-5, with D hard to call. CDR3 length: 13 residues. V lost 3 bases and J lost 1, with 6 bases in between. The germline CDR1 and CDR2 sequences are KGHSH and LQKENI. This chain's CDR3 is CASSPYVQETQYF. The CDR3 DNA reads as TGTGCCAGCTCACCCTATGTCCAAGAGACCCAGTACTTC.

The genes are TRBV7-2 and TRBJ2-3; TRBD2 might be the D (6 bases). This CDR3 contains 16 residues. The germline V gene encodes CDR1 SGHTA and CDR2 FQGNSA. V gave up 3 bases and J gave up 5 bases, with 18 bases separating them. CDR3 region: CASSFGQTSSGDTQYF. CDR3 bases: TGTGCCAGCAGCTTCGGCCAGACTAGTAGTGGAGATACGCAGTATTTT. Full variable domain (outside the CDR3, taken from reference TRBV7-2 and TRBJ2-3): GAGVSQSPSNKVTEKGKDVELRCDPISGHTALYWYRQSLGQGLEFLIYFQGNSAPDKSGLPSDRFSAERTGGSVSTLTIQRTQQEDSAVYLCASSFGQTSSGDTQYFGPGTRLTVL.

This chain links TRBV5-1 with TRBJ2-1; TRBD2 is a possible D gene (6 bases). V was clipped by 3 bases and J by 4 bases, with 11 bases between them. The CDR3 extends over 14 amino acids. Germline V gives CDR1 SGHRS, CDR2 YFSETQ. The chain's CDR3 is CASSSTRTYNEQFF. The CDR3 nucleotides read TGCGCCAGCAGCTCGACTAGGACTTACAATGAGCAGTTCTTC.

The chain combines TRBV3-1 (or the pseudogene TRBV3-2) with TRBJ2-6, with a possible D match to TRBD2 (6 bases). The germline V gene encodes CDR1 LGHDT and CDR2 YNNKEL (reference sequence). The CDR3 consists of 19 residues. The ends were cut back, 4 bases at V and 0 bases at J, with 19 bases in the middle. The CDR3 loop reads CASSLEQAGISSGANVLTF. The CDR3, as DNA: TGTGCCAGCAGCCTGGAGCAAGCGGGTATTAGCTCTGGGGCCAACGTCCTGACTTTC.

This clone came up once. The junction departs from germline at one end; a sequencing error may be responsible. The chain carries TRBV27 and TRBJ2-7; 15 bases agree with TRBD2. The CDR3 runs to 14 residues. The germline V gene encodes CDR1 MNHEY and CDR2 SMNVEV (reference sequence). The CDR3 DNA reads TGTGCCAGCAGTGGATCGGGACTAGCGGGAGGTAGGGACTTC. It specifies CASSGSGLAGGRDF.

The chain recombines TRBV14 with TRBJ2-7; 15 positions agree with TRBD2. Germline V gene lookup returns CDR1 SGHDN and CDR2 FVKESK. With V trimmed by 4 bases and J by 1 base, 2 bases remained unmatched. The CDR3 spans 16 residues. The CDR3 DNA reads TGTGCCAGCAGCCGAGGACTAGCGGGAGGGTCCTACGAGCAGTACTTC. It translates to CASSRGLAGGSYEQYF.

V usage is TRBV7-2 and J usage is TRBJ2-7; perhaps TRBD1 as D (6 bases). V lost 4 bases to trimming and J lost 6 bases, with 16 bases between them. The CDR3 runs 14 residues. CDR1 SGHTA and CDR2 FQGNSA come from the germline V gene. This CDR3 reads CASSSSQGYREQYF. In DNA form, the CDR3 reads TGTGCCAGCAGCTCATCCCAGGGGTATCGCGAGCAGTACTTC.

CDR3 DNA: TGCAGCGTTCAGGGACAACGCTCCTACGAGCAGTACTTC. Its protein product is CSVQGQRSYEQYF. The chain recombines TRBV29-1 with TRBJ2-7; a weak D match, TRBD1 (6 bases). The CDR3 runs to 13 residues. The germline V gene has CDR1 SQVTM and CDR2 ANQGSEA. V was trimmed by 5 bases and J by 0 bases, leaving 11 bases between them.

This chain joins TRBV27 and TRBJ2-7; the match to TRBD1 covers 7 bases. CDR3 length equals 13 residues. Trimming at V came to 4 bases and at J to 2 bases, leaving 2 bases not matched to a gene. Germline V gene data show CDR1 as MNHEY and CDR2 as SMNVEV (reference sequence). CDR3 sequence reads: CASSSRGTYEQYF. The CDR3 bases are TGTGCCAGCAGTTCCAGGGGGACCTACGAGCAGTACTTC.

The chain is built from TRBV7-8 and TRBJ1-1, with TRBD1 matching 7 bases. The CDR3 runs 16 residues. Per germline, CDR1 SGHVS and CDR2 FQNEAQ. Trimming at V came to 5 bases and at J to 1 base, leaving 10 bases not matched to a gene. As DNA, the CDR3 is TGTGCCAGCAGCCCTACAGGGGCGATGGGGAACACTGAAGCTTTCTTT. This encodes CASSPTGAMGNTEAFF. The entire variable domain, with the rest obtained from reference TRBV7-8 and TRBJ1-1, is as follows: GAGVSQSPRYKVAKRGQDVALRCDPISGHVSLFWYQQALGQGPEFLTYFQNEAQLDKSGLPSDRFFAERPEGSVSTLKIQRTQQEDSAVYLCASSPTGAMGNTEAFFGQGTRLTVV.